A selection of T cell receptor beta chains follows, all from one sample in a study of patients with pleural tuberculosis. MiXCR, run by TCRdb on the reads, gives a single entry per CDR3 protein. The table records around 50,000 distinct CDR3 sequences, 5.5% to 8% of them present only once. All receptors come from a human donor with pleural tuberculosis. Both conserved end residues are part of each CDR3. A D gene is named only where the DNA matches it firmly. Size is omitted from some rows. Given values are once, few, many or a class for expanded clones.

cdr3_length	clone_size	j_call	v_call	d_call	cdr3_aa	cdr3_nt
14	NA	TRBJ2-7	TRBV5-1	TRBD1	CASSPGQGYYEQHF	TGCGCCAGCAGCCCGGGACAGGGATACTACGAGCAGCACTTC
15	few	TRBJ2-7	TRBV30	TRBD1	CAWSRGQVVPYEQYF	TGTGCCTGGAGCCGAGGACAGGTGGTGCCCTACGAGCAGTACTTC
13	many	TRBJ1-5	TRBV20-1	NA	CSAEQGLGQPQHF	TGCAGTGCTGAACAGGGTTTGGGTCAGCCCCAGCATTTT
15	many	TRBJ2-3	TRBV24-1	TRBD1	CATSDQGVVTDTQYF	TGTGCCACCAGTGATCAGGGGGTCGTCACAGATACGCAGTATTTT
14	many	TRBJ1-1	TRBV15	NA	CATSRDRLNTEAFF	TGTGCCACCAGCAGAGACAGGTTGAACACTGAAGCTTTCTTT
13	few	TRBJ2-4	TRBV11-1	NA	CASSPRHKNIQYF	TGTGCCAGCAGCCCTCGGCACAAAAACATTCAGTACTTC
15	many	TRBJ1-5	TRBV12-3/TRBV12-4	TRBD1	CASSLPGQGYQPQHF	TGTGCCAGCAGTTTACCGGGACAGGGCTATCAGCCCCAGCATTTT
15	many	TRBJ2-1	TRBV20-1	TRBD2	CSAGGLAGAYNEQFF	TGCAGTGCGGGGGGACTAGCGGGAGCCTACAATGAGCAGTTCTTC
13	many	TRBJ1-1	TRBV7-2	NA	CASSLSGTTEAFF	TGTGCCAGCAGCTTATCGGGGACCACTGAAGCTTTCTTT
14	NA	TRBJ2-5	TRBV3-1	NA	CASSQESPQETQYF	TGTGCCAGCAGCCAAGAATCCCCCCAAGAGACCCAGTACTTC
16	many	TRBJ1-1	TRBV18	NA	CASSPPSGPRNTEAFF	TGTGCCAGCTCACCCCCGAGTGGCCCTCGGAACACTGAAGCTTTCTTT
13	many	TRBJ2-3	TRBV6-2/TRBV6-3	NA	CASYRFGTDTQYF	TGTGCCAGCTACAGGTTTGGCACAGATACGCAGTATTTT
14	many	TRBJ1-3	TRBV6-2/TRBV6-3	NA	CASSSSGHLNTIYF	TGTGCCAGCAGTTCCTCCGGACACCTAAACACCATATATTTT
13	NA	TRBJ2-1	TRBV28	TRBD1	CASSSGGRVEQFF	TGTGCCAGCTCGTCAGGGGGTCGGGTTGAGCAGTTCTTC
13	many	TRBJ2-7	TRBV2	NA	CASSDGFGGQQYF	TGTGCCAGCAGTGATGGGTTCGGTGGACAACAGTACTTC
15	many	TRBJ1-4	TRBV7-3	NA	CASSLTSGPNEKLFF	TGTGCCAGCAGCTTAACCTCCGGACCGAATGAAAAACTGTTTTTT
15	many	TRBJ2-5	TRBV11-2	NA	CASSPVRLPQETQYF	TGTGCCAGCAGCCCGGTTAGACTACCACAAGAGACCCAGTACTTC
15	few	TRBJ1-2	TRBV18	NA	CASSPNQGRIYGYTF	TGTGCCAGCTCACCAAATCAGGGCCGGATTTATGGCTACACCTTC
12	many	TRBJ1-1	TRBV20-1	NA	CSALGVNTEAFF	TGCAGTGCCTTGGGGGTGAACACTGAAGCTTTCTTT
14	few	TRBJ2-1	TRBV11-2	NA	CASSFRQPGDEQFF	TGTGCCAGCAGCTTCCGACAGCCCGGGGATGAGCAGTTCTTC
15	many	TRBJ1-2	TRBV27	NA	CASSSQGTGNYGYTF	TGTGCCAGCAGTTCCCAGGGGACGGGAAACTATGGCTACACCTTC
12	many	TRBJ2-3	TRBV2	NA	CASNRDTDTQYF	TGTGCCAGCAACCGGGACACAGATACGCAGTATTTT
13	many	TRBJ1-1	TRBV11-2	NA	CASSQGPNTEAFF	TGTGCCAGCAGCCAAGGTCCGAACACTGAAGCTTTCTTT
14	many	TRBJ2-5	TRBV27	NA	CASSLVRGGETQYF	TGTGCCAGCAGTTTAGTGAGGGGTGGGGAGACCCAGTACTTC
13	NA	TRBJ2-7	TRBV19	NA	CASSMGGRYEQYF	TGTGCCAGTAGTATGGGAGGCCGCTACGAGCAGTACTTC